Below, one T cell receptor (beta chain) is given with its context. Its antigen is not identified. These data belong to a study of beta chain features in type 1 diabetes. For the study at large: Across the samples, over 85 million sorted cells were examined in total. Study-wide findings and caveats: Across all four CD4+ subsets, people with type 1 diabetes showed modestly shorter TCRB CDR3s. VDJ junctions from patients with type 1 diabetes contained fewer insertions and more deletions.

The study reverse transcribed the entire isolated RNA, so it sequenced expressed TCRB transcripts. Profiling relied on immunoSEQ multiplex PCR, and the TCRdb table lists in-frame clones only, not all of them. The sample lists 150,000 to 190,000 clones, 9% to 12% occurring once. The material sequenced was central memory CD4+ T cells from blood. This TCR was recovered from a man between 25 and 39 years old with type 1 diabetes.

The CDR3 DNA reads TGTGCCAGCAGCTATACCCTCCACAGGGTGGGCGAGCAGTACTTC. It codes for CASSYTLHRVGEQYF. V gene TRBV28 combines with J gene TRBJ2-7, with TRBD1 as a possible D gene (6 bases). The CDR3 extends over 15 amino acids. Trimming removed 6 bases at V and 6 bases at J, with 21 bases between. CDR1 is MDHEN and CDR2 is SYDVKM in the germline V gene. Drawing the rest from reference TRBV28 and TRBJ2-7, the complete variable domain is DVKVTQSSRYLVKRTGEKVFLECVQDMDHENMFWYRQDPGLGLRLIYFSYDVKMKEKGDIPEGYSVSREKKERFSLILESASTNQTSMYLCASSYTLHRVGEQYFGPGTRLTVT.